These 27 T cell receptor beta chains originate from one sample sequenced in a study of CD8 T cells in Susac syndrome. Random hexamers were used to reverse transcribe about 0.5 to 1 ug of RNA. TCRdb passed the immunoSEQ multiplex PCR reads through MiXCR, listing each CDR3 protein once. This table holds more than 65,000 distinct CDR3 sequences, 85% to 95% found once. The sample taken for sequencing was CD8+ T cells from PBMCs. These receptors all come from a human donor with Susac syndrome.

This clonotype has just one count. The rearrangement joins TRBV29-1 to TRBJ2-2; 7 positions agree with TRBD2. The CDR3 has 12 amino acids. The V gene end was trimmed by 4 bases and the J gene end by 5 bases; junction bases not matched to a gene: 1. Germline values: CDR1 SQVTM, CDR2 ANQGSEA. The CDR3 bases are TGCAGCGTTGCGGGAGGAACCGGGGAGCTGTTTTTT. Translated: CSVAGGTGELFF.

The rearrangement joins TRBV2 to TRBJ2-5; the match to TRBD2 covers 9 bases. Germline CDR1 is SNHLY and CDR2 is FYNNEI. The V segment lost 7 bases and the J segment 3 bases; nucleotides outside the gene matches: 9. This CDR3 comprises 15 residues. The CDR3 loop is CASNLPPSGEETQYF. The CDR3 DNA is TGTGCCAGCAATCTTCCCCCTAGCGGGGAAGAGACCCAGTACTTC. The full variable domain, its missing parts supplied by reference TRBV2 and TRBJ2-5, is EPEVTQTPSHQVTQMGQEVILRCVPISNHLYFYWYRQILGQKVEFLVSFYNNEISEKSEIFDDQFSVERPDGSNFTLKIRSTKLEDSAMYFCASNLPPSGEETQYFGPGTRLLVL.

CDR3 residues: CSAIGSDGSSGNTIYF. The CDR3, as DNA: TGCAGTGCTATTGGTTCGGACGGAAGCTCTGGAAACACCATATATTTT. The genes are TRBV20-1 and TRBJ1-3; D remains ambiguous. Per germline, CDR1 DFQATT and CDR2 SNEGSKA (reference sequence). The CDR3 spans 16 residues. V shed 4 bases and J shed 0 bases, with 16 bases lying between them.

The rearrangement joins TRBV27 to TRBJ2-3; D gene ambiguous. This CDR3 comprises 15 residues. V was clipped by 0 bases and J by 2 bases, with 9 bases between them. Germline lookup yields CDR1 MNHEY and CDR2 SMNVEV (reference sequence). The CDR3 sequence: CASSLSGSFTDTQYF. In DNA, the CDR3 is TGTGCCAGCAGTTTATCTGGATCCTTCACAGATACGCAGTATTTT.

The genes are TRBV15 and TRBJ2-7, with D possibly TRBD2 on 6 matching bases. This CDR3 region has 15 residues. V was shortened by 0 bases and J by 2 bases, with 11 bases between the two germline ends. Germline V lookup: CDR1 LNHNV, CDR2 YYDKDF (reference sequence). CDR3 coding DNA: TGTGCCACCAGCAGAGATGCGGGAACCCCCTACGAGCAGTACTTC. This codes for CATSRDAGTPYEQYF.

The V call is TRBV12-3 or TRBV12-4, the J call TRBJ2-1; D unresolved. V was cut by 8 bases and J by 0 bases, with 11 bases left in between. This CDR3 contains 14 residues. CDR3: CASLDLSSYNEQFF. CDR3 DNA: TGTGCCAGCTTAGATCTTAGCTCCTACAATGAGCAGTTCTTC.

In this sample, this clonotype turned up once. The chain employs TRBV6-1 and TRBJ1-5, with unresolved D. CDR1 is MNHNS, CDR2 SASEGT, per germline. Trimming removed 0 bases at V and 11 bases at J, with 17 bases between. The CDR3 extends over 15 amino acids. CDR3 DNA: TGTGCCAGCAGTGAAGCCTGGTCGGACCTTTTGGCCCAGCATTTT. It specifies CASSEAWSDLLAQHF.

This chain uses TRBV27 with TRBJ2-5; D gene uncertain. The length of the CDR3 is 11 residues. Germline CDR1 is MNHEY and CDR2 is SMNVEV (reference sequence). V was pared by 8 bases and J by 3 bases, with 7 bases between. The CDR3 sequence: CASGPEETQYF. The CDR3 bases are TGTGCCAGCGGCCCCGAAGAGACCCAGTACTTC.

The V call is TRBV4-3, the J call TRBJ2-1; 10 nucleotides align to TRBD1. The germline V gene has CDR1 LGHNA and CDR2 YSLEER. The CDR3 has 15 residues. The V segment lost 3 bases and the J segment 8 bases; nucleotides outside the gene matches: 7. CDR3 amino acids: CASSQAGTGDYEQFF. The DNA of the CDR3 is TGCGCCAGCAGCCAGGCCGGGACAGGGGATTATGAGCAGTTCTTC.

The rearrangement uses TRBV30 and TRBJ2-7; 7 bases map to TRBD1. The CDR3 runs 13 residues. Losses at the gene ends were 5 bases for V and 3 bases for J; bases not matched to a gene: 7. Germline V lookup: CDR1 GTSNPN, CDR2 SVGIG (reference sequence). DNA of the CDR3: TGTGCCTGGGAGGGGACAGAGAGCTACGAGCAGTACTTC. This gives the protein CAWEGTESYEQYF.

This rearrangement joins TRBV20-1 to TRBJ2-5, with 8 bases identical to TRBD2. From germline, CDR1 is DFQATT and CDR2 SNEGSKA (reference sequence). The CDR3 runs to 15 residues. V gave up 6 bases and J gave up 0 bases; unmatched junction bases: 9. The CDR3 spells CSAEPGLGDQETQYF. In DNA, the CDR3 is TGCAGTGCAGAGCCGGGACTAGGGGACCAAGAGACCCAGTACTTC.

A single count supports this clonotype. This rearrangement joins TRBV7-2 to TRBJ2-4; the D is unclear. Trimming left V 5 bases short and J 9 bases short, with 8 bases between. Per the germline V gene, CDR1 is SGHTA and CDR2 is FQGNSA. The CDR3 covers 11 residues. CDR3 nucleotide sequence: TGTGCCAGCAGCCCGGAGAGCATTCAGTACTTC. Translation gives CASSPESIQYF.

The V gene is TRBV20-1, the J gene TRBJ2-7; 13 positions match TRBD2. Germline CDR1 DFQATT, CDR2 SNEGSKA (reference sequence). CDR3 length equals 18 residues. Trimming removed 0 bases from V and 9 bases from J; junction bases left unmatched: 17. The CDR3 DNA sequence: TGCAGTGCTAGAGATCTGAATCTCGTAGGACTAGCGGGAGCGGTGCAGTACTTC. Translating gives CSARDLNLVGLAGAVQYF.

The J gene is TRBJ2-3, the V gene TRBV29-1; D gene uncertain. The CDR3 totals 14 residues. Germline-derived CDR1 and CDR2 are SQVTM and ANQGSEA. Trimming stripped 1 base from V and 4 bases from J, with 12 bases between. The CDR3, as DNA: TGCAGCGTTGAAGGAACTATAAGCCCAGATACGCAGTATTTT. It translates to CSVEGTISPDTQYF.

The chain is built from TRBV30 and TRBJ2-3, with D perhaps matching TRBD2 (6 bases). Deletions cut 4 bases from V and 6 bases from J, with 17 bases between. Per the germline V gene, CDR1 is GTSNPN and CDR2 is SVGIG (reference sequence). The CDR3 is 14 residues long. The CDR3 coding sequence is TGTGCCTGGACTGGTGGGGGAGGCGGTGATACGCAGTATTTT. Its protein is CAWTGGGGGDTQYF. Full variable domain (remainder filled in from reference TRBV30 and TRBJ2-3): SQTIHQWPATLVQPVGSPLSLECTVEGTSNPNLYWYRQAAGRGLQLLFYSVGIGQISSEVPQNLSASRPQDRQFILSSKKLLLSDSGFYLCAWTGGGGGDTQYFGPGTRLTVL.

The chain links TRBV29-1 to TRBJ2-7; weak D call: TRBD1 (6 bases). The CDR3 runs to 16 residues. V shed 2 bases and J shed 2 bases, with 19 bases lying between them. Germline CDR1 SQVTM, CDR2 ANQGSEA. The CDR3: CSVEPFLQGLAYEQYF. The CDR3 DNA reads TGCAGCGTTGAACCTTTCCTCCAGGGGCTAGCCTACGAGCAGTACTTC.

V gene TRBV20-1 combines with J gene TRBJ2-1, with 7 bases identical to TRBD2. The CDR3 has 11 amino acids. The ends lost 1 base at V and 10 bases at J; junction bases unmatched: 1. CDR1 and CDR2 (germline): DFQATT, SNEGSKA (reference sequence). Written as DNA, the CDR3 is TGCAGTGCTAGAGCACTAGCGGAGCAGTTCTTC. This gives the protein CSARALAEQFF.

The genes are TRBV9 and TRBJ1-4, with TRBD1 identical over 7 bases. Per the germline V gene, CDR1 is SGDLS and CDR2 is YYNGEE. This CDR3 contains 16 residues. The V and J ends lost 2 bases and 0 bases, in that order; junction bases with no gene match: 4. The DNA for the CDR3 is TGTGCCAGCAGCGTGGATACAGGGGCAACTAATGAAAAACTGTTTTTT. Protein sequence: CASSVDTGATNEKLFF.

This chain uses TRBV2 with TRBJ1-1, with D perhaps TRBD1 (5 bases). Germline CDR1 is SNHLY and CDR2 is FYNNEI. CDR3 length equals 15 residues. Trimming took 6 bases from V and 3 from J, leaving 17 bases between them. DNA of the CDR3: TGTGCCAGCAGGGAGATAGGGGTATCGGACACTGAAGCTTTCTTT. Translation: CASREIGVSDTEAFF.

This clonotype was recorded a few times. The genes are TRBV6-1 and TRBJ1-5, with D possibly being TRBD1 (6 bases). V lost 7 bases and J 2 bases, leaving 12 bases between the germline ends. Germline values: CDR1 MNHNS, CDR2 SASEGT. The CDR3 has 14 residues. The DNA for the CDR3 is TGTGCCAGCAAAACAGGGATGCGCAATCAGCCCCAGCATTTT. Its protein is CASKTGMRNQPQHF.

The chain joins TRBV20-1 to TRBJ2-1; 7 bases fit TRBD2. CDR1 is DFQATT, CDR2 SNEGSKA, per germline (reference sequence). Trimming cost V 3 bases and J 5 bases; bases outside gene matches: 4. The CDR3 loop spans 13 amino acids. The CDR3 DNA sequence: TGCAGTGCTAGCGAGCGGGGACACAATGAGCAGTTCTTC. It specifies CSASERGHNEQFF.

The gene calls are TRBV28 and TRBJ2-1; D unclear. Germline V gene sequence: CDR1 MDHEN, CDR2 SYDVKM. The V end lost 0 bases, the J end lost 7 bases, and 4 bases lay between the germline ends. The CDR3 has 12 residues. The CDR3 spells CASSLWGNEQFF. CDR3 nucleotide sequence: TGTGCCAGCAGTTTATGGGGAAATGAGCAGTTCTTC.

The sample holds one count of this clonotype. The V and J genes are TRBV4-3 and TRBJ2-7; 7 nucleotides agree with TRBD2. CDR1 is LGHNA and CDR2 is YSLEER in the germline V gene. Trimming at V came to 4 bases and at J to 3 bases, leaving 9 bases not matched to a gene. This CDR3 comprises 15 residues. Here the CDR3 reads CASSPGAGPGYEQYF. In DNA form, the CDR3 reads TGCGCCAGCAGCCCGGGAGCGGGACCTGGCTACGAGCAGTACTTC.

This sequence joins TRBV9 and TRBJ2-1; D gene uncertain. V shed 4 bases and J shed 0 bases, with 20 bases lying between them. The CDR3 covers 18 residues. The V gene's germline CDR1 is SGDLS and CDR2 YYNGEE. CDR3: CASSSPRDTVSSYNEQFF. CDR3 in DNA: TGTGCCAGCAGCTCCCCCCGTGATACAGTGAGCTCCTACAATGAGCAGTTCTTC.

The gene calls are TRBV7-8 and TRBJ2-2; D is unclear. Trimming left V 2 bases short and J 6 bases short, with 4 bases between. There are 12 residues in the CDR3. CDR1 is SGHVS and CDR2 is FQNEAQ in the germline V gene. CDR3 nucleotides: TGTGCCAGCAGCTTAATCTCCGGGGAGCTGTTTTTT. Its translation: CASSLISGELFF.

V usage is TRBV5-6 and J usage is TRBJ1-1; D might be TRBD1 (5 bases). Between the trimmed V and J ends, which lost 2 bases and 4 bases, there was a span of 9 bases. The CDR3 sequence is 13 residues long. Germline loops: CDR1 SGHDT, CDR2 YYEEEE. CDR3 amino acids: CASSFGGTTEAFF. CDR3 bases: TGTGCCAGCAGCTTTGGTGGGACCACTGAAGCTTTCTTT.

The chain uses TRBV29-1 and TRBJ1-1; tentative D call: TRBD1 (5 bases). The V gene lost 7 bases and the J gene lost 5 bases, with 29 bases spanning the gap. Germline-derived CDR1 and CDR2 are SQVTM and ANQGSEA. The CDR3 runs to 17 residues. CDR3 nucleotide sequence: TGCAGCGCGTTCTCCGGGGGGGTGCACTCGGCTGGGACTGAAGCTTTCTTT. The encoded protein is CSAFSGGVHSAGTEAFF.